This T cell receptor (beta chain) was observed in a study of blood T cell repertoires in COVID-19. Study in general: Donors in the United States, Italy and Spain gave samples during acute or convalescent COVID-19. T cells, B-cell-depleted T cells, or PBMCs supplied cDNA or gDNA.

Original data processing: Reference gene primers were amplified, and this amplification served to estimate nucleated cell counts. Repertoires were generated with immunoSEQ multiplex PCR, while TCRdb's copy carries only in-frame clones and drops some. D and trimming come from the DNA, and the V and J calls and clone size come from that table. The table has some 300,000 clones, approximately 89% seen once. The germline V gene encodes CDR1 LGHNA and CDR2 YNFKEQ. The CDR3 totals 16 residues. V gave up 5 bases and J gave up 8 bases, with 22 bases separating them. In this sample, this clone turned up a few times.

The V call is TRBV4-2, the J call TRBJ1-3; D unclear. The clonotype originates from a woman aged 25-40 years who had recovered from COVID-19. What was sequenced was peripheral blood. As DNA, the CDR3 is TGTGCCAGCAGCTCGGCGGGGAGGGCCGCCCAGGACACCATATATTTT. This translates into CASSSAGRAAQDTIYF.